This TCR beta chain came from a study of blood T cells in healthy people across ages. In its sample, this clonotype was seen a few times. This CDR3 is built from 19 residues. Losses at the gene ends were 4 bases for V and 0 bases for J; bases not matched to a gene: 13. Germline CDR1 is MNHNS and CDR2 is SASEGT. For the second PCR, which ran for about 7 to 12 cycles, a sample-barcoded 5' primer and a J-beta primer mix were used. TCRdb redid the calling of the 5' RACE reads with MiXCR, one entry per CDR3 protein. Found here are 750,000 to 950,000 distinct CDR3 sequences, 25% to 30% of them singletons; the top ten hold about 3%. These data were likewise used in another study, on T cells of mothers and their children. This second study says: Donation was provided by three healthy Caucasian mothers along with their six children.

This TCR derives from a boy aged 5-17 years in good health. Source material: blood. V and J are TRBV6-1 and TRBJ2-4; 9 bases map to TRBD1. In DNA, the CDR3 is TGTGCCAGCAGTGTTTGGGACAGGGCTAAGACTCTAGCCAAAAACATTCAGTACTTC. This gives the protein CASSVWDRAKTLAKNIQYF.